Following are 5 T cell receptor beta chains from one sample sequenced in a study of T cells in women clearing cervical HPV infection. Libraries were prepared by immunoSEQ multiplex PCR; TCRdb keeps only in-frame clonotypes and omits some of them. The sample holds some 40,000 clones. The source material was blood buffy coat. The receptors were sampled from a woman aged 18 to 75 with a cervical HPV16 infection that either progressed to CIN3+ or cleared (not recorded which).

In regard to this clone: The CDR3 goes on 3 residues after the read ends, and that part is filled in from the germline J gene. J is TRBJ2-2 and V is TRBV5-1; 12 bases map to TRBD1. Unmatched junction bases numbered 13, after V lost 4 bases and J lost 3 bases. The CDR3 totals 19 residues. Germline V gene sequence: CDR1 SGHRS, CDR2 YFSETQ. This chain's CDR3 is CASSSIRDRGLADTGELFF. The CDR3 DNA, read in part, is TGCGCCAGCAGCAGCATCCGGGACAGGGGGCTTGCTGACACCGGGGAG.

About this clone: The read terminates 3 residues before the CDR3 end, so the remaining end is supplied by the germline J gene. This chain joins TRBV5-1 and TRBJ2-5; D remains ambiguous. The V and J ends lost 1 base and 5 bases respectively, with 12 bases between them. The CDR3 length is 14 residues. In germline, CDR1 is SGHRS, CDR2 YFSETQ. The CDR3 loop is CASSLTVPRETQYF. The covered CDR3 bases are TGCGCCAGCAGCTTGACCGTACCCCGGGAGACC.

In the case of this clone: Coverage ceases 3 residues before the CDR3 finishes, and the germline J gene fills in the end. The chain combines TRBV29-1 with TRBJ1-5, with TRBD1 matching 7 bases. This CDR3 has 14 amino acids. V trimming: 7 bases; J trimming: 3 bases; junction bases outside the gene matches: 9. CDR1 SQVTM and CDR2 ANQGSEA come from the germline V gene. CDR3: CSAAQGHDNQPQHF. The CDR3 DNA, read in part, is TGCAGCGCCGCACAGGGGCACGACAATCAGCCC.

A remark on this clone: Coverage ceases 3 residues before the CDR3 finishes, and the germline J gene fills in the end. This sequence joins TRBV30 and TRBJ1-5; no reliable D call. Trimming removed 0 bases from V and 6 bases from J, with 3 bases in between. From germline, CDR1 is GTSNPN and CDR2 SVGIG (reference sequence). There are 11 residues in the CDR3. Here the CDR3 reads CAWSVGQPQHF. CDR3 bases read: TGTGCCTGGAGTGTAGGTCAGCCC. Using reference TRBV30 and TRBJ1-5 for the parts outside the CDR3, the full variable domain is SQTIHQWPATLVQPVGSPLSLECTVEGTSNPNLYWYRQAAGRGLQLLFYSVGIGQISSEVPQNLSASRPQDRQFILSSKKLLLSDSGFYLCAWSVGQPQHFGDGTRLSIL.

Notes on this clone: Coverage ceases 3 residues before the CDR3 finishes, and the germline J gene fills in the end. V gene TRBV20-1 combines with J gene TRBJ1-1; no reliable D call. CDR3 length equals 13 residues. V was trimmed by 6 bases and J by 0 bases, leaving 11 bases between them. The germline CDR1 and CDR2 sequences are DFQATT and SNEGSKA (reference sequence). The CDR3 is CSAPSGVNTEAFF. The DNA read from the CDR3 is TGCAGTGCCCCCTCCGGGGTGAACACTGAA.